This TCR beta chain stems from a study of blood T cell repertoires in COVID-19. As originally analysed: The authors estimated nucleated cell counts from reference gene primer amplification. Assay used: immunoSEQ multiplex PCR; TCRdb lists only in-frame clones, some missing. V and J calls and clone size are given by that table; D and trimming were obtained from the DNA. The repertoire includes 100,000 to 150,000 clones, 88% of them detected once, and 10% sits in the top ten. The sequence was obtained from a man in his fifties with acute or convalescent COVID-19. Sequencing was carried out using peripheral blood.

In nucleotides, the CDR3 is TGTGCCAGCAGCCAAGGGGGAGCACGAGGTGAAGCTTTCTTT. This encodes CASSQGGARGEAFF. The chain recombines TRBV3-1 (or the pseudogene TRBV3-2) with TRBJ1-1; D gene ambiguous. The CDR3 consists of 14 residues. Germline loops: CDR1 LGHDT, CDR2 YNNKEL (reference sequence). V lost 1 base to trimming and J lost 7 bases, with 13 bases between them.